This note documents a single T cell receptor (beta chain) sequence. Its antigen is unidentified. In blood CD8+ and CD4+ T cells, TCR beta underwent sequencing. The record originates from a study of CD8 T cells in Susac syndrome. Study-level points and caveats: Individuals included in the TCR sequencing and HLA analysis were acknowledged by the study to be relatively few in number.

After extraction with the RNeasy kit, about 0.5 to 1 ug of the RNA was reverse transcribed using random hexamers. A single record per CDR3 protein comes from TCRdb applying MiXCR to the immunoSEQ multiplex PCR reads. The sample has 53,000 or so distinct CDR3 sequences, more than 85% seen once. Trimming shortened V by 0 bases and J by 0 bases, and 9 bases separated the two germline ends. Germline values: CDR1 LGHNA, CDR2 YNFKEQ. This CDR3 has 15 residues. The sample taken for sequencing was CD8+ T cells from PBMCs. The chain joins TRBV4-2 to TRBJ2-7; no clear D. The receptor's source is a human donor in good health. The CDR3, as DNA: TGTGCCAGCAGCCAAGAGCCGATGCTCTCCTACGAGCAGTACTTC. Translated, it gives CASSQEPMLSYEQYF.